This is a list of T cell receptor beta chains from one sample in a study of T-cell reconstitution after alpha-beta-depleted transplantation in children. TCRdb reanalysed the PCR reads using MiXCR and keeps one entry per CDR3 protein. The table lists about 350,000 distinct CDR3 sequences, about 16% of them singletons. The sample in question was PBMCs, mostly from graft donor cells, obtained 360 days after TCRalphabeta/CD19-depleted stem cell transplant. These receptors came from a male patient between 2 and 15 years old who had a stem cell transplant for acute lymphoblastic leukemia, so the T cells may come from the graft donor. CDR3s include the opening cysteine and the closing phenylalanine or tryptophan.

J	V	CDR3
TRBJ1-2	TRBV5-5	CASSLEPFYGYTF
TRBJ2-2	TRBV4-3	CATSEINTGELFF
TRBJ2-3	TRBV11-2	CASSPTGGSGRSLRDTQYF
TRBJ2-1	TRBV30	CAWTWTSGYNEQFF
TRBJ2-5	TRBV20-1	CSASGGTSGRLETQYF
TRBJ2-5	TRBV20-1	CSAEMPAPSGETQYF
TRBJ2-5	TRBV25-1	CASSEPSHQETQYF
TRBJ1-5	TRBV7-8	CASGDRAGNQPQHF
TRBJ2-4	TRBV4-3	CASSQDMGSGADIQYF
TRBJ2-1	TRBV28	CASSFVITNEQFF
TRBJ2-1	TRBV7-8	CASSLGLAGTGEQFF
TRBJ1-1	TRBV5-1	CASSGSGNREAFF
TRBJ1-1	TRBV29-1	CSVGLPGGRNTEAFF
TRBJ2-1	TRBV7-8	CASSLVSWRDRVHEQFF
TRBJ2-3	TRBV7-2	CASSPRDGWDTQYF
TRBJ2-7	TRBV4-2	CASSQEALAGGWYEQYF
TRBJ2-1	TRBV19	CASSIGATGALNEQFF
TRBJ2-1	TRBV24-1	CATSGREGHNEQFF
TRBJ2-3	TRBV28	CASSYPLWDRGRSDTQYF
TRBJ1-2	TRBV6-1	CASSEGQGGSYGYTF
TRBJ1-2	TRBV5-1	CASRGIEVYGYTF
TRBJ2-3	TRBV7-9	CASGTSGADTQYF
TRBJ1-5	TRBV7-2	CASSLGGRVNQPQHF
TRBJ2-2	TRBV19	CASLRRARQNTGELFF
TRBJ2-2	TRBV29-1	CSVGQTNTGELFF
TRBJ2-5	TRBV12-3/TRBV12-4	CASSSPLAGVETQYF
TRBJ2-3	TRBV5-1	CASRRLAGSTDTQYF